This T cell receptor (beta chain) originates from a study of cytomegalovirus exposure and HLA in healthy donors. Study-level findings and limits: First-cohort TCR clusters tended to co-occur in the approximately 120 validation repertoires, a later analysis found.

Germline CDR1 reads GTSNPN; CDR2 reads SVGIG (reference sequence). This CDR3 has 14 amino acids. With V trimmed by 3 bases and J by 5 bases, 7 bases remained unmatched. Method: immunoSEQ multiplex PCR; TCRdb's copy keeps in-frame clones and lacks some. The table includes approximately 150,000 clones, roughly nine tenths detected once. Regarding this clone: Its antigen is undetermined.

This TCR derives from a young man in good health and CMV-seronegative. The sample comprised PBMCs. The chain carries TRBV30 and TRBJ2-5; 9 bases line up with TRBD2. For the CDR3, the DNA is TGTGCCTGGAGATTTAGCGGGGGCTGGGAGACCCAGTACTTC. It is translated as CAWRFSGGWETQYF.